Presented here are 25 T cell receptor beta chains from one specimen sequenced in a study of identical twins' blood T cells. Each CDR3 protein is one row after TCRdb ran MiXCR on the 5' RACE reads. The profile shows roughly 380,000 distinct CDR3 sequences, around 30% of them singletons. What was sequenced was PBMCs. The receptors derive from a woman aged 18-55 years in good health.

The DNA for the CDR3 is TGTGCCAGCAGTGAAGCCCCAGGGTACGGAAACACCATATATTTT. Its protein product is CASSEAPGYGNTIYF. The chain combines TRBV6-1 with TRBJ1-3; possible D gene TRBD1, 5 bases. The germline V gene has CDR1 MNHNS and CDR2 SASEGT. The CDR3 has 15 amino acids. Trimming removed 0 bases at V and 4 bases at J, with 10 bases between.

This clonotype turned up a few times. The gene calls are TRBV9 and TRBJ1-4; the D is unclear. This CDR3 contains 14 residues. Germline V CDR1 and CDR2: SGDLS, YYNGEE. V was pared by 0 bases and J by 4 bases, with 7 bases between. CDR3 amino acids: CASSVAPFNEKLFF. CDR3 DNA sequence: TGTGCCAGCAGCGTAGCCCCATTTAATGAAAAACTGTTTTTT.

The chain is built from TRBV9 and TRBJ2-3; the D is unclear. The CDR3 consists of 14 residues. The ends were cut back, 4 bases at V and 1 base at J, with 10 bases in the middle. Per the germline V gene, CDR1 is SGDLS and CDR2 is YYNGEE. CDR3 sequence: CASSLASRTDTQYF. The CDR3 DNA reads TGTGCCAGCAGCCTCGCGTCTCGCACAGATACGCAGTATTTT. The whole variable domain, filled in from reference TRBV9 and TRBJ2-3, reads DSGVTQTPKHLITATGQRVTLRCSPRSGDLSVYWYQQSLDQGLQFLIQYYNGEERAKGNILERFSAQQFPDLHSELNLSSLELGDSALYFCASSLASRTDTQYFGPGTRLTVL.

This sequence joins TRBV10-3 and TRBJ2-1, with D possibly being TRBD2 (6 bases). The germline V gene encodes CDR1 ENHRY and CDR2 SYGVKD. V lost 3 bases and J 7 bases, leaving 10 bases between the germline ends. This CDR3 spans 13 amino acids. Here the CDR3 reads CAISDYGGNEQFF. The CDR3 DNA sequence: TGTGCCATCAGTGACTACGGGGGTAATGAGCAGTTCTTC.

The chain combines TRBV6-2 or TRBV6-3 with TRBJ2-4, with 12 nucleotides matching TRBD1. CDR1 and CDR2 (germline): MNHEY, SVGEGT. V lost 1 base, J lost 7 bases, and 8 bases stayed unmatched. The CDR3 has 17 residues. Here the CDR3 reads CASSYWGQGARSNIQYF. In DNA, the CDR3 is TGTGCCAGCAGTTACTGGGGACAGGGGGCGAGGAGTAACATTCAGTACTTC.

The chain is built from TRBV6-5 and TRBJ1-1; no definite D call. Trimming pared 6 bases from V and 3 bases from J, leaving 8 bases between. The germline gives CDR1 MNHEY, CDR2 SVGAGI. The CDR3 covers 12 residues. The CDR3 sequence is CASREVDTEAFF. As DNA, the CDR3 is TGTGCCAGCAGGGAGGTCGACACTGAAGCTTTCTTT.

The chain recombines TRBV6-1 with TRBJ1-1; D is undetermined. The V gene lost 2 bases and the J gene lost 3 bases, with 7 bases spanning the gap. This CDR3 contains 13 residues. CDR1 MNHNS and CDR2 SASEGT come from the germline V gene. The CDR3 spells CASSEYGDTEAFF. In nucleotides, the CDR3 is TGTGCCAGCAGTGAATACGGGGACACTGAAGCTTTCTTT.

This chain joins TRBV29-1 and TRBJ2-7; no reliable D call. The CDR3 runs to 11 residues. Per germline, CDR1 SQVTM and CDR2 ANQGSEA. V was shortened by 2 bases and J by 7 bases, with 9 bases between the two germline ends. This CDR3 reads CSVENGSEQYF. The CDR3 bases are TGCAGCGTTGAAAACGGCAGTGAGCAGTACTTC.

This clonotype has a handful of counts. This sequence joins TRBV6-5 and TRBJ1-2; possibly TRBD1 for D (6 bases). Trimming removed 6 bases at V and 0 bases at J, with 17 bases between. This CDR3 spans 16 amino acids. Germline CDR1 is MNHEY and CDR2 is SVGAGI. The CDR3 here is CASSPTTGPANYGYTF. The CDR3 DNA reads TGTGCCAGCAGCCCGACCACAGGGCCCGCTAACTATGGCTACACCTTC.

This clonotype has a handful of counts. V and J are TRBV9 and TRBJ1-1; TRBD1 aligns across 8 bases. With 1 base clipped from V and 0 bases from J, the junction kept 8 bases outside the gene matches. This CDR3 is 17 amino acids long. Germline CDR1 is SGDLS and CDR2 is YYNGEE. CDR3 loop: CASSVLDRVWVNTEAFF. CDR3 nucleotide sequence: TGTGCCAGCAGCGTATTGGACAGGGTCTGGGTGAACACTGAAGCTTTCTTT.

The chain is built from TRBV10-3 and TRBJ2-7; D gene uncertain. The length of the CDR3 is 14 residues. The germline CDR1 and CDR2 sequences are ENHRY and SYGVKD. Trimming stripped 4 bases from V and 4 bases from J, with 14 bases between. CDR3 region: CAISGSLQRYEQYF. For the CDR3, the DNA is TGTGCCATCAGTGGAAGTCTCCAGAGGTACGAGCAGTACTTC.

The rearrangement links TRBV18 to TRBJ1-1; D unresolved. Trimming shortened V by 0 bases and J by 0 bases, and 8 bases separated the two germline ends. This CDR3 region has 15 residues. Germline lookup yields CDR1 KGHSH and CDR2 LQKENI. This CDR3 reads CASSPPQSMNTEAFF. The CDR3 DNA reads TGTGCCAGCTCACCACCGCAGAGCATGAACACTGAAGCTTTCTTT.

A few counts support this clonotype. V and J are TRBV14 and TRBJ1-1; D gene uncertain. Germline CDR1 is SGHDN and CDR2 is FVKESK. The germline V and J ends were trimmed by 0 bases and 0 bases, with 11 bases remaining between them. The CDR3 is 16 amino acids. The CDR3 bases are TGTGCCAGCAGCCAAGATCTCGTCCGGCTGAACACTGAAGCTTTCTTT. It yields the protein CASSQDLVRLNTEAFF.

The CDR3 DNA sequence: TGTGCCAGCTCACGGGGTTTGGATTCACCCCTCCACTTT. Translation: CASSRGLDSPLHF. J is TRBJ1-6 and V is TRBV18; no clear D gene. V lost 4 bases, J lost 8 bases, and 9 bases lay in between. The CDR3 totals 13 residues. Germline CDR1 is KGHSH and CDR2 is LQKENI.

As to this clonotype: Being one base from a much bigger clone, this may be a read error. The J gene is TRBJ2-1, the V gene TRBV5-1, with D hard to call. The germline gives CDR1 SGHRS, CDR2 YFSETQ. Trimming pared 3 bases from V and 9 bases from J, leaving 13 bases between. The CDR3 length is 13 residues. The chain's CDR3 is CASSSYYSGEQFF. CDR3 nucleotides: TGCGCCAGCAGCTCTTACTACTCCGGTGAGCAGTTCTTC.

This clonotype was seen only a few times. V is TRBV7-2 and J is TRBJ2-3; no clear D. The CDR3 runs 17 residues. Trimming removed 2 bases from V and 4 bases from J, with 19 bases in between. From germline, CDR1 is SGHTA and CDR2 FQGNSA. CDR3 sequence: CASSLLPIPAAPDTQYF. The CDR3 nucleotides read TGTGCCAGCAGCTTACTACCCATCCCGGCCGCGCCAGATACGCAGTATTTT.

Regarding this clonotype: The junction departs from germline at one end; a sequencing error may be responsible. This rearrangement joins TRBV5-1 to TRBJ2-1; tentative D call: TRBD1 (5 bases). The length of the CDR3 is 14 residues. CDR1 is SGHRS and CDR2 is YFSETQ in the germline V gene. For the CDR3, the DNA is TGCGTCAGCAGGGTGACAGTATCCTACAATGAGCAGTTCTTC. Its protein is CVSRVTVSYNEQFF.

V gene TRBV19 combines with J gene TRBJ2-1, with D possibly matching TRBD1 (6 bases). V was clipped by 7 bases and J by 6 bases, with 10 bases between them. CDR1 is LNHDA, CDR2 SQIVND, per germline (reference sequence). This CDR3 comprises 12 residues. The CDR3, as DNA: TGTGCCAGTAAACAGGGTCGCAATGAGCAGTTCTTC. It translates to CASKQGRNEQFF.

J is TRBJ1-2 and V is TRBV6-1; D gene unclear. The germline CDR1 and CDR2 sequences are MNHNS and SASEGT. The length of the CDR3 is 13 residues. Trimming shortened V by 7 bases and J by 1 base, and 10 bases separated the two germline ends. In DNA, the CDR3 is TGTGCCAGCAATCCGGGATATAACTATGGCTACACCTTC. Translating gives CASNPGYNYGYTF.

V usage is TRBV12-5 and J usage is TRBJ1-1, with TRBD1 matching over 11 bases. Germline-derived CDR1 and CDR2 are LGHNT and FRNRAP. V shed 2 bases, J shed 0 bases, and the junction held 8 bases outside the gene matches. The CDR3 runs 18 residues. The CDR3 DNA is TGTGCTAGTGGTTTGATACTAGGACAGGGGGCATTGAACACTGAAGCTTTCTTT. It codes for CASGLILGQGALNTEAFF.

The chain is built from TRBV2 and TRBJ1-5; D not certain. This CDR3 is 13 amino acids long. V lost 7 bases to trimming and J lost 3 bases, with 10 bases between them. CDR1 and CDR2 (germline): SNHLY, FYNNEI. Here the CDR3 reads CASTILNNQPQHF. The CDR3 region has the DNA TGTGCCAGCACAATACTAAACAATCAGCCCCAGCATTTT.

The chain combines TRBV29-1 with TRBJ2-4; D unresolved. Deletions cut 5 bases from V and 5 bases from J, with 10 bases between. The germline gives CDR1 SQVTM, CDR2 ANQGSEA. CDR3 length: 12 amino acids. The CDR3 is CSVQVAQNIQYF. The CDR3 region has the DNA TGCAGCGTTCAGGTGGCCCAAAACATTCAGTACTTC.

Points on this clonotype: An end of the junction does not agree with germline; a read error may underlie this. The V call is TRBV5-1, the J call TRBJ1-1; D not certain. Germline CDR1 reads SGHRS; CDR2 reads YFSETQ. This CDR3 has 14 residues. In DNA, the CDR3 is TGCGCCGGCAGCTTGGGAAACCAACCTTCTGAAGCTTTCTTT. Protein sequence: CAGSLGNQPSEAFF.

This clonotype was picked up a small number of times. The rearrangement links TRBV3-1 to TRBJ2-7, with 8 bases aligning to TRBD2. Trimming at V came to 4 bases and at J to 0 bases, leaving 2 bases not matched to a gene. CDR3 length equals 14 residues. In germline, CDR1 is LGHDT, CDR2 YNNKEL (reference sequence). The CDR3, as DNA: TGTGCCAGCAGCCTACTAGCGGACTCCTACGAGCAGTACTTC. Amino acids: CASSLLADSYEQYF.

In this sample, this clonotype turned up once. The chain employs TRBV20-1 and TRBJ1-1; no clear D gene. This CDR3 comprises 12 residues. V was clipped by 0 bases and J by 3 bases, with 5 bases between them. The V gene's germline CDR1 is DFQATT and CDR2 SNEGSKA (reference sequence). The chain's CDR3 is CSARDSYTEAFF. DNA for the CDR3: TGCAGTGCTAGAGACAGTTACACTGAAGCTTTCTTT.